Listed below are T cell receptor beta chains from one sample, sequenced in a study of cytomegalovirus exposure and HLA in healthy donors. Repertoires were generated with immunoSEQ multiplex PCR, while TCRdb's copy carries only in-frame clones and drops some. The sample carries around 30,000 clones, roughly 44% recorded once. The material sequenced was PBMCs. All receptors come from a woman aged 45-59 years in good health and CMV-seronegative. CDR3s leave out the opening cysteine and the closing phenylalanine or tryptophan. D genes are given only for firm matches.

D,J,V,CDR3
NA,TRBJ2-7,TRBV7-9,ASARLGYEQY
NA,TRBJ1-2,TRBV5-1,ASSSQGGVNYGYT
TRBD1,TRBJ1-4,TRBV9,ASSSIDRGREKLF
TRBD1,TRBJ1-1,TRBV5-6,ASSFLTGANTEAF
TRBD1,TRBJ1-2,TRBV6-1,ASSSPGGLDGYT
TRBD2,TRBJ2-1,TRBV18,ASSPPPASGINEQF
TRBD1,TRBJ2-3,TRBV6-6,ASSATGKADTQY
TRBD1,TRBJ2-7,TRBV2,ASSGGLEQY
NA,TRBJ2-2,TRBV6-4,ASSDAEAGELF
TRBD1,TRBJ2-7,TRBV5-1,ASSLGAGGGYEQY
NA,TRBJ2-5,TRBV2,ASSKTSSETQY
TRBD1,TRBJ2-4,TRBV6-5,ASSYFDRGVHIQY
TRBD1,TRBJ1-2,TRBV6-1,ASSEAPGQGVYGYT
NA,TRBJ2-2,TRBV19,ASMNRVTGELF
NA,TRBJ1-5,TRBV2,ASSEDRAYSNQPQH
NA,TRBJ1-2,TRBV6-1,ASEDRPNGYT
NA,TRBJ2-7,TRBV7-9,ASSLGTYYEQY
NA,TRBJ2-3,TRBV30,AWRVTNTDTQY
TRBD1,TRBJ1-1,TRBV6-1,ASTLRQGGEAF
TRBD1,TRBJ1-2,TRBV28,ASSPRGAGNYGYT
NA,TRBJ1-1,TRBV6-5,ASSYSGLLAHTEAF
TRBD2,TRBJ2-7,TRBV7-9,ASSPGAGGTLPYEQY
NA,TRBJ1-2,TRBV2,ASTVSYGYT
NA,TRBJ2-7,TRBV18,ASSPGTRDYEQY
NA,TRBJ1-5,TRBV28,ASSPTGSNQPQH
TRBD1,TRBJ2-7,TRBV6-5,ASRRPDRDYEQY
NA,TRBJ2-7,TRBV6-1,ASSTDRRDEQY
TRBD1,TRBJ2-7,TRBV15,ATSRDYRGQGYEQY
NA,TRBJ2-5,TRBV2,ASSEALLGRGETQY
TRBD2,TRBJ2-1,TRBV7-9,ASSLISWREAYNEQF
NA,TRBJ2-7,TRBV9,ASSLSPRSAEQY
TRBD1,TRBJ2-7,TRBV5-1,ASSLAPGGGGYEQY
TRBD1,TRBJ1-1,TRBV6-5,ASSYDRETTEAF
NA,TRBJ2-1,TRBV9,ASSVGGTLGEQF
TRBD1,TRBJ1-5,TRBV2,ASSETGTGVLGGQEPQH
NA,TRBJ1-1,TRBV12-5,ASGLGGGTEAF
TRBD2,TRBJ2-7,TRBV27,ASSLDSGRAYEQY
TRBD1,TRBJ2-3,TRBV11-2,ASTLGQGLGTQY
TRBD2,TRBJ2-7,TRBV11-2,ASSFDSTSGFYEQY
TRBD1,TRBJ2-1,TRBV5-4,ASSFTGQGHNEQF
NA,TRBJ2-7,TRBV5-1,ASSLGRDSEQY
NA,TRBJ2-1,TRBV18,ASSLLVSGVHNEQF